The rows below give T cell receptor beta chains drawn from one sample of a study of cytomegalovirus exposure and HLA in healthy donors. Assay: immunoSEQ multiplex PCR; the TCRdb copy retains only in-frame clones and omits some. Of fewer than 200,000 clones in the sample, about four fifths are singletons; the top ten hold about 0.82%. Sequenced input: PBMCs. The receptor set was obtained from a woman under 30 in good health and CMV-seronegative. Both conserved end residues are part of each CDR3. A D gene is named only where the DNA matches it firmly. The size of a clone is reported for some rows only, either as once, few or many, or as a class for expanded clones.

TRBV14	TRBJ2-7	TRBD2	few	TGTGCCAGCAGCCAATTTAGCGGGGGTACCTACGAGCAGTACTTC	CASSQFSGGTYEQYF
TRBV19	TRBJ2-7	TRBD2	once	TGTGCCGTGCCGGGACTAGCGATATTATACGAGCAGTACTTC	CAVPGLAILYEQYF
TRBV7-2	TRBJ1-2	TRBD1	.	TGTGCCAGCAGCTTAGACAGGGGGGGGGATGGCTACACCTTC	CASSLDRGGDGYTF
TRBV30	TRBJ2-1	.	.	TGTGCCTGGAGCGGGGACTTCGAGAGCTACAATGAGCAGTTCTTC	CAWSGDFESYNEQFF
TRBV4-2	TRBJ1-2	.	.	TGTGCCAGCAGCCTGAGCTATGGCTACACCTTC	CASSLSYGYTF
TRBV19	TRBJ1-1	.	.	TGTGCCAGTAGTATGTCCGGGAACACTGAAGCTTTCTTT	CASSMSGNTEAFF
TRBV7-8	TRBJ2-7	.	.	TGTGCCAGCAGCTTAGCTCGGTTTGGTCTAGCCACCGTGGCCTACGAGCAGTACTTC	CASSLARFGLATVAYEQYF
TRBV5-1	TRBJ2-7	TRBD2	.	TGCGCCAGCAGCTTGGGGACTAGCCCTACGAAGCAGTACTTC	CASSLGTSPTKQYF
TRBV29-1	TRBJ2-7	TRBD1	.	TGCAGCGCCTCGGACCGGGACAGGACCCTTTACGAGCAGTACTTC	CSASDRDRTLYEQYF
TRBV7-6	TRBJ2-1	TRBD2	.	TGTGCCAGCAGCGGTCGAAGGGGAGGTAGCGGGAGGGGAAGCTCCTACAATGAGCAGTTCTTC	CASSGRRGGSGRGSSYNEQFF
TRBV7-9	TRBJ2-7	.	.	TGTGCCAGCAGCTTAGATTGGCGGGAGCAGTACTTC	CASSLDWREQYF
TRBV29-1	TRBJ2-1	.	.	TGCAGCGTTGTTAGCTCCTACAATGAGCAGTTCTTC	CSVVSSYNEQFF
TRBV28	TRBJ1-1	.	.	TGTGCCAGCAGCCTGAGAATTAACACTGAAGCTTTCTTT	CASSLRINTEAFF
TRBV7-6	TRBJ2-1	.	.	TGTGCCAGCAGCTTAAGCGGCTACAATGAGCAGTTCTTC	CASSLSGYNEQFF
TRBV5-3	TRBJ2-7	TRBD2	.	TGTGCCAGAAGACAAGGGACTAGCGAGACGCCCTACGAGCAGTACTTC	CARRQGTSETPYEQYF
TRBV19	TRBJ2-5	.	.	TGTGCCAGTAAAAACAGGCTAGAGACCCAGTACTTC	CASKNRLETQYF
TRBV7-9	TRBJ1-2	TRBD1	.	TGTGCCGGCAGCGGGGACAGCTATGGCTACACCTTC	CAGSGDSYGYTF
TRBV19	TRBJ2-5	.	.	TGTGCCAGTAGCCTAGGCGGAGGGGACCAAGAGACCCAGTACTTC	CASSLGGGDQETQYF
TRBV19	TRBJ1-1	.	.	TGTGCCAGTAGTAAGGGCAGGGTCGCGGACACTGAAGCTTTCTTT	CASSKGRVADTEAFF
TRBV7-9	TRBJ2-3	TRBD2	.	TGTGCCAGCAGCCCACCAGCGGGAGGGAACACAGATACGCAGTATTTT	CASSPPAGGNTDTQYF
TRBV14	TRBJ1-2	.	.	TGTGCCAGCAGCTCCGGGACAAAAGACTATGGCTACACCTTC	CASSSGTKDYGYTF
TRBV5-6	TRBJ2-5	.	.	TGTGCCAGCAGCTTGGGAGCGGAGGAGTTCCAAGAGACCCAGTACTTC	CASSLGAEEFQETQYF
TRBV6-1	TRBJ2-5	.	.	TGTGCCAGCAGTGAATTAGAGGCGGGACGCCAGACCCAGTACTTC	CASSELEAGRQTQYF
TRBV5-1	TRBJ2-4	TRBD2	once	TGCGCCAGCAGCTTGGAAGCGGGAGGGGCCAAAAACATTCAGTACTTC	CASSLEAGGAKNIQYF
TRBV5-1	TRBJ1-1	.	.	TGCGCCAGCAGCTTGGCTCGGGGGGAGGGCACTGAAGCTTTCTTT	CASSLARGEGTEAFF
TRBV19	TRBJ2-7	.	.	TGTGCCAGTAGTAACCGGGATTACGAGCAGTACTTC	CASSNRDYEQYF
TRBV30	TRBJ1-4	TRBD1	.	TGTGCCTGGAGTGTTGACAGGGAACGGGGAAAACTGTTTTTT	CAWSVDRERGKLFF
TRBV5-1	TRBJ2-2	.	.	TGCGCCAGCAGCTTGGGGCTGGACACCGGGGAGCTGTTTTTT	CASSLGLDTGELFF
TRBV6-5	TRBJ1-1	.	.	TGTGCCAGCATATCTCCCGGGGGGGCCACTGAAGCTTTCTTT	CASISPGGATEAFF
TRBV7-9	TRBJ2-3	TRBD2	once	TGTGCCAGCAGCTTAGCTCTGACTAGCTACAGCACAGATACGCAGTATTTT	CASSLALTSYSTDTQYF
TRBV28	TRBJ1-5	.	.	TGTGCCAGCAATGGGGGGAAGGGGTCCCAGCCCCAGCATTTT	CASNGGKGSQPQHF
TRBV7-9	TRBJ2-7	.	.	TGTGCCAGCAGCCCTACGGGGTACGAGCAGTACTTC	CASSPTGYEQYF
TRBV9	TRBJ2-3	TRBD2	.	TGTGCCAGCAGCGTAGGTTGGGGTAGCGGGAATACAGATACGCAGTATTTT	CASSVGWGSGNTDTQYF
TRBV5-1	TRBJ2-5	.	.	TGCGCCAGCAGGGGCCGAGAGACCCAGTACTTC	CASRGRETQYF
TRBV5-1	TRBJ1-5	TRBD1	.	TGCGCCAGCAGCTTATTACCACAGGGGGCGAGCCAGCCCCAGCATTTT	CASSLLPQGASQPQHF
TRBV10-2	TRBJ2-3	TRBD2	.	TGCGCCAGCAGTGGGGGATCTAGCGGGAGGGCCCGCACAGATACGCAGTATTTT	CASSGGSSGRARTDTQYF
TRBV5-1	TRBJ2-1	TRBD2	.	TGCGCCAGCAAACTAGCGCGCCACAATGAGCAGTTCTTC	CASKLARHNEQFF
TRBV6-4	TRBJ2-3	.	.	TGTGCCAGCAGTAGGGGCGTGACAGATACGCAGTATTTT	CASSRGVTDTQYF
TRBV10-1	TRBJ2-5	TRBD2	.	TGCGCCAGCAACCCGGGAGGGAACCAAGAGACCCAGTACTTC	CASNPGGNQETQYF
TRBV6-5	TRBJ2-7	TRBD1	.	TGTGCCAGCAGTCCTACCGGGACAGGGTCCTACGAGCAGTACTTC	CASSPTGTGSYEQYF
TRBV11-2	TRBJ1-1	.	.	TGTGCCAGCAGCTTAGAGAGGAACACTGAAGCTTTCTTT	CASSLERNTEAFF
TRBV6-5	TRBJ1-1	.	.	TGTGCCAGCAGTTACTTTCAGACAGGGAACACTGAAGCTTTCTTT	CASSYFQTGNTEAFF
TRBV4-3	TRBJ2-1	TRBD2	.	TGCGCCAGCAGCCAAGGGACTAGCTATAATGAGCAGTTCTTC	CASSQGTSYNEQFF
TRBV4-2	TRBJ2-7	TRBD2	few	TGTGCCAGCAGCCAAGTATGGGCTAGCGGGACGCTCGAGCAGTACTTC	CASSQVWASGTLEQYF
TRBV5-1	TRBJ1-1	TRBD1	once	TGCGCCAGCAGCTTGGCAGGGGGAGATGGGACTGAAGCTTTCTTT	CASSLAGGDGTEAFF
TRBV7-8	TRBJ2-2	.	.	TGTGCCAGCAGCTTACAGGGGACCAACACCGGGGAGCTGTTTTTT	CASSLQGTNTGELFF
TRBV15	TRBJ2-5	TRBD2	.	TGTGCCACCAGCAGAGGGGGGACTAGCCAACAAGAGACCCAGTACTTC	CATSRGGTSQQETQYF
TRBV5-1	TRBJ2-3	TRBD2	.	TGCGCCAGCAGCTTGGTTGGGACTAGCGGGACCAACACAGATACGCAGTATTTT	CASSLVGTSGTNTDTQYF
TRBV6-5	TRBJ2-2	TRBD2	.	TGTGCCAGCAGTTACATGGTAGCGGGAGGAGGGGAGCTGTTTTTT	CASSYMVAGGGELFF
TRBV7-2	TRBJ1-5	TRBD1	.	TGTGCCAGCAGCTTACAGGGGGTGGGCAATCAGCCCCAGCATTTT	CASSLQGVGNQPQHF
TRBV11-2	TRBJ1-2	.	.	TGTGCCAGCAGCTTCGGAGCGACCGCCGCTAGAGGCTACACCTTC	CASSFGATAARGYTF
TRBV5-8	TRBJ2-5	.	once	TGTGCCAGCAGCTTCTCCGGGACACGCAAAGAGACCCAGTACTTC	CASSFSGTRKETQYF
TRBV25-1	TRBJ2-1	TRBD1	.	TGTGCCAGCAGTAAGATGGGGACAGGGCTTGATGAGCAGTTCTTC	CASSKMGTGLDEQFF
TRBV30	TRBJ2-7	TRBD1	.	TGTGCCTGGAGTGTCGCAAGACAGGGGGCGGGCGAGCAGTACTTC	CAWSVARQGAGEQYF